The clone carrying this T cell receptor beta chain was counted once. Its antigen is not known. Other nucleotide sequences from this sample produce the same CDR3. Germline-derived CDR1 and CDR2 are WSHSY and SAAADI. The CDR3 is made up of 13 amino acids. Trimming took off 6 bases at V and 0 bases at J, with 8 bases between the two ends. The data derive from a study of shared clonotypes between healthy human individuals. Study results and limitations: Naive CD4 clonotypes were shared across a handful of donors at roughly 4.6%.

Measured with immunoSEQ multiplex PCR; TCRdb has only the in-frame clones, and not every one. This table holds some 2,400,000 clones, almost 96% found once. Sequencing was carried out using naive CD4+ T cells sorted from blood. Subset reported: CD45RA+ positively selected. This chain uses TRBV10-2 with TRBJ1-2; no definite D call. This TCR was sampled from a man younger than 35 in good health. CDR3 sequence (DNA): TGCGCCAGCAGGGCCGGCCCTAACTATGGCTACACCTTC. Amino acids: CASRAGPNYGYTF.